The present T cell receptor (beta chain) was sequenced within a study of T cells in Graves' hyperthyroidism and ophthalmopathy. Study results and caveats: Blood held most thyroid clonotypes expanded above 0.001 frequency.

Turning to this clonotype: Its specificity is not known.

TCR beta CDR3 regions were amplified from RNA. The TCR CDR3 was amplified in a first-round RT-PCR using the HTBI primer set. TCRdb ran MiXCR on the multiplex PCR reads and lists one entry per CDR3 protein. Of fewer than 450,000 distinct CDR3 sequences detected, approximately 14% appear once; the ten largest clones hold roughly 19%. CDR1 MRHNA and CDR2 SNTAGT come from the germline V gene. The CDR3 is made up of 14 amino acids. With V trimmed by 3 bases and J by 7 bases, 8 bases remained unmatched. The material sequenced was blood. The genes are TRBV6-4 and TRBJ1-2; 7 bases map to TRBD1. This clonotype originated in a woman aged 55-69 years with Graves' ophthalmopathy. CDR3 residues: CASSESDREIGYTF. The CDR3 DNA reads TGTGCCAGCAGTGAGAGTGACAGGGAGATTGGCTACACCTTC.